This T cell receptor beta chain was sequenced during a study of CDR3 diversity in severe acne. The CDR3 is made up of 15 amino acids. In germline, CDR1 is MRHNA, CDR2 SNTAGT. Losses at the gene ends were 6 bases for V and 5 bases for J; bases not matched to a gene: 6. MiXCR, run by TCRdb on the PCR reads, gives a single entry per CDR3 protein. The sample includes roughly 81,000 distinct CDR3 sequences, approximately 52% seen only once; the top ten take about 9.5%. V gene TRBV6-4 combines with J gene TRBJ2-3; the match to TRBD2 covers 12 bases. This clonotype was obtained from a male donor in good health, serving as a control. The sequenced material came from blood. The CDR3 loop reads CASSPLAGGGDTQYF. The CDR3, as DNA: TGTGCCAGCAGCCCCCTAGCGGGAGGGGGAGATACGCAGTATTTT.